This passage covers 12 T cell receptor beta chains from one sample sequenced in a study of blood T cell repertoires in COVID-19. Assay: immunoSEQ multiplex PCR; the TCRdb copy retains only in-frame clones and omits some. In the table there are over 65,000 clones, 75% to 90% of which are singletons. Sequencing was performed on peripheral blood. The receptors originated from a human donor in a cohort sampled during active COVID-19.

The rearrangement uses TRBV20-1 and TRBJ1-1; a possible D gene is TRBD1 (5 bases). Germline V gene sequence: CDR1 DFQATT, CDR2 SNEGSKA (reference sequence). The CDR3 has 10 residues. The V end was cut by 7 bases, the J end by 3 bases, with 6 bases between. CDR3 nucleotide sequence: TGCAGTGGGGGGGACACTGAAGCTTTCTTT. It specifies CSGGDTEAFF.

The V gene is TRBV7-8, the J gene TRBJ2-3, with a tentative D call TRBD1 (5 bases). Germline V gives CDR1 SGHVS, CDR2 FQNEAQ. The V and J ends lost 1 base and 6 bases respectively, with 14 bases between them. The CDR3 is 15 residues long. CDR3 protein: CASSLGSAPGDTQYF. The CDR3 DNA reads as TGTGCCAGCAGCTTAGGCTCGGCACCAGGGGATACGCAGTATTTT.

This sequence joins TRBV14 and TRBJ2-4, with 8 bases matching TRBD1. This CDR3 contains 15 residues. V dropped 4 bases and J dropped 6; count of bases not matched to a gene: 8. Per the germline V gene, CDR1 is SGHDN and CDR2 is FVKESK. In nucleotides, the CDR3 is TGTGCCAGCAGCCGAGGACAGGGACTTTTAAACATTCAGTACTTC. Its protein is CASSRGQGLLNIQYF.

The chain couples TRBV9 to TRBJ1-3; D remains ambiguous. The germline V gene encodes CDR1 SGDLS and CDR2 YYNGEE. This CDR3 has 14 residues. The V and J ends lost 0 bases and 0 bases respectively, with 4 bases between them. The CDR3: CASSVGPSGNTIYF. DNA of the CDR3: TGTGCCAGCAGCGTAGGGCCCTCTGGAAACACCATATATTTT.

This clone was seen a handful of times. The V call is TRBV6-5, the J call TRBJ1-5; TRBD1 aligns across 9 bases. Looked up from germline, CDR1 is MNHEY and CDR2 is SVGAGI. The length of the CDR3 is 15 residues. V trimming: 4 bases; J trimming: 4 bases; junction bases outside the gene matches: 5. In nucleotides, the CDR3 is TGTGCCAGCAGTTCCCTGGACAGGGGTAATCAGCCCCAGCATTTT. Its translation: CASSSLDRGNQPQHF.

The genes are TRBV7-8 and TRBJ2-1, with TRBD2 as a possible D gene (6 bases). This CDR3 is built from 13 residues. V was clipped by 4 bases and J by 6 bases, with 10 bases between them. Germline V gene data show CDR1 as SGHVS and CDR2 as FQNEAQ. The CDR3 sequence: CASSSDGGNEQFF. The DNA for the CDR3 is TGTGCCAGCAGCTCAGACGGGGGCAATGAGCAGTTCTTC.

The chain uses TRBV12-3 or TRBV12-4 and TRBJ1-2; D unclear. This CDR3 contains 13 residues. Trimming removed 1 base at V and 4 bases at J, with 7 bases between. In DNA, the CDR3 is TGTGCCAGCAGTTTAGACACCTTCTATGGCTACACCTTC. It translates to CASSLDTFYGYTF.

CDR3 in amino acids: CAWSVYRGGDPNYGYTF. The CDR3, as DNA: TGTGCCTGGAGTGTATACAGGGGGGGCGACCCTAACTATGGCTACACCTTC. The rearrangement links TRBV30 to TRBJ1-2; 8 nucleotides agree with TRBD1. V was clipped by 0 bases and J by 0 bases; unmatched bases: 9. The germline V gene encodes CDR1 GTSNPN and CDR2 SVGIG (reference sequence). This CDR3 has 17 residues.

The chain combines TRBV28 with TRBJ2-2; D is possibly TRBD2 (6 bases). Trimming removed 2 bases from V and 4 bases from J, with 20 bases in between. From germline, CDR1 is MDHEN and CDR2 SYDVKM. The CDR3 is 18 residues long. CDR3 loop: CASSLTGGTEGRTGELFF. The CDR3 region has the DNA TGTGCCAGCAGTTTAACCGGCGGGACGGAGGGTCGCACCGGGGAGCTGTTTTTT. The full variable domain, rest sourced from reference TRBV28 and TRBJ2-2, is DVKVTQSSRYLVKRTGEKVFLECVQDMDHENMFWYRQDPGLGLRLIYFSYDVKMKEKGDIPEGYSVSREKKERFSLILESASTNQTSMYLCASSLTGGTEGRTGELFFGEGSRLTVL.

For the CDR3, the DNA is TGCGCCAGCAGCTTTAGGAGCGGGGGGAACACCGGGGAGCTGTTTTTT. It yields the protein CASSFRSGGNTGELFF. The J gene is TRBJ2-2, the V gene TRBV5-1, with 8 nucleotides matching TRBD2. Losses at the gene ends were 2 bases for V and 1 base for J; bases not matched to a gene: 4. This CDR3 is built from 16 residues. Looked up from germline, CDR1 is SGHRS and CDR2 is YFSETQ.

J is TRBJ2-3 and V is TRBV6-5; the D gene is possibly TRBD1 (7 bases). Germline CDR1 and CDR2: MNHEY and SVGAGI. This CDR3 is 16 amino acids long. The V end lost 0 bases, the J end lost 4 bases, and 14 bases lay between the germline ends. This chain's CDR3 is CASSYSGGRGSDTQYF. CDR3 nucleotides: TGTGCCAGCAGTTACTCGGGGGGCAGGGGGTCAGATACGCAGTATTTT.

J is TRBJ1-1 and V is TRBV3-1 (or the pseudogene TRBV3-2); maybe TRBD1 (6 bases). The CDR3 is 13 amino acids. Trimming left V 4 bases short and J 10 bases short, with 16 bases between. CDR1 is LGHDT, CDR2 YNNKEL, per germline (reference sequence). CDR3 in amino acids: CASSPIQGRGAFF. The CDR3 bases are TGTGCCAGCAGCCCGATCCAGGGGAGGGGAGCTTTCTTT.